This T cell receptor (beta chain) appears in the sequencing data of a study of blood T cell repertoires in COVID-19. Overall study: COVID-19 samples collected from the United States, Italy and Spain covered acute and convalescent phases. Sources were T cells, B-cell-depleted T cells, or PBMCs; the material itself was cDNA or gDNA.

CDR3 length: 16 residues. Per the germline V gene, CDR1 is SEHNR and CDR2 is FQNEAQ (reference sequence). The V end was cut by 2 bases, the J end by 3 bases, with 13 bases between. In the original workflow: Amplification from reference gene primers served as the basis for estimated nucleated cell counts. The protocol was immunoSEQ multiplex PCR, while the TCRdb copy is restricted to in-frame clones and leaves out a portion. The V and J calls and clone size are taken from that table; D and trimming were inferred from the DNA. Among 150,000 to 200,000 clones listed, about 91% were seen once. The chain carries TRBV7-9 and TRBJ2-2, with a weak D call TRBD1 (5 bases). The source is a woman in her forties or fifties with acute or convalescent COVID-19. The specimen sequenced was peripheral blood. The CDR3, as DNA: TGTGCCAGCAGCTTAAGGCAGGGCAAGGACACCGGGGAGCTGTTTTTT. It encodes CASSLRQGKDTGELFF.